These 26 T cell receptor beta chains came from one sample sequenced in a study of sequential checkpoint blockade in melanoma. Libraries were prepared by immunoSEQ multiplex PCR; TCRdb keeps only in-frame clonotypes and omits some of them. This sample yields 25,000 to 30,000 clones, of which approximately 83% are seen a single time; less than 20% belongs to the top ten. Treatment described: randomized to nivolumab then ipilimumab (arm A) or the reverse (arm B). Specimen: CD8+ T cells sorted from blood (inferred from file names), collected from a patient given nivolumab and ipilimumab in sequence. Receptor source: a human donor with melanoma.

The gene calls are TRBV6-1 and TRBJ2-1; 10 bases line up with TRBD2. Germline loops: CDR1 MNHNS, CDR2 SASEGT. The CDR3 contains 16 residues. V trimming: 1 base; J trimming: 6 bases; junction bases outside the gene matches: 6. The CDR3 is CASSEELAGRFNEQFF. CDR3 DNA sequence: TGTGCCAGCAGTGAAGAACTAGCGGGAAGGTTCAATGAGCAGTTCTTC.

V is TRBV4-1 and J is TRBJ2-2; D is perhaps TRBD1 (6 bases). Germline values: CDR1 MGHRA, CDR2 YSYEKL. V lost 0 bases, J lost 6 bases, and 17 bases lay in between. The CDR3 runs to 17 residues. The CDR3 DNA reads TGCGCCAGCAGCCAAGATTGGCCGCACAGGGTACCCGGGGAGCTGTTTTTT. Protein product: CASSQDWPHRVPGELFF.

The chain couples TRBV4-2 to TRBJ1-2; 10 bases are a match to TRBD1. Germline V gene data show CDR1 as LGHNA and CDR2 as YNFKEQ. The CDR3 loop spans 14 amino acids. The J segment lost 8 bases and the V segment lost 2 bases, leaving 5 bases of the junction unmatched. The CDR3 DNA reads as TGTGCCAGCAGCCAAACCGGGACAGGGGACGGCTACACCTTC. Its protein product is CASSQTGTGDGYTF.

This clone was counted a single time. The chain joins TRBV7-9 to TRBJ1-2; possibly TRBD1 for D (6 bases). CDR3 length: 16 amino acids. V lost 5 bases and J 2 bases, leaving 18 bases between the germline ends. The germline V gene has CDR1 SEHNR and CDR2 FQNEAQ (reference sequence). The CDR3 DNA follows: TGTGCCAGCAGCCTTCTGGCGGACAGTCGGAACTATGGCTACACCTTC. Translation gives CASSLLADSRNYGYTF.

This sequence joins TRBV4-3 and TRBJ1-5; D gene uncertain. The CDR3 loop spans 14 amino acids. V lost 0 bases, J lost 4 bases, and 7 bases lay in between. The germline gives CDR1 LGHNA, CDR2 YSLEER. The CDR3 DNA is TGCGCCAGCAGCCAAGAGGAGAGTAATCAGCCCCAGCATTTT. Its protein product is CASSQEESNQPQHF.

The chain links TRBV5-1 to TRBJ2-7, with a tentative D call TRBD2 (6 bases). The CDR3 runs 14 residues. V was shortened by 0 bases and J by 7 bases, with 14 bases between the two germline ends. Germline lookup yields CDR1 SGHRS and CDR2 YFSETQ. The CDR3 DNA sequence: TGCGCCAGCAGCTTGGCCCTGGGGGGTAGGGAGCAGTACTTC. Translated: CASSLALGGREQYF.

This clone was counted between two and nine times. This chain connects TRBV28 to TRBJ2-1, with 16 bases lining up with TRBD2. The CDR3 has 16 residues. Trimming removed 6 bases from V and 10 bases from J; junction bases left unmatched: 9. Germline lookup yields CDR1 MDHEN and CDR2 SYDVKM. In nucleotides, the CDR3 is TGTGCCAGCAGGAGGGGGACTAGCGGGAGGGCCGCGGAGCAGTTCTTC. This translates into CASRRGTSGRAAEQFF. The full variable domain, in which reference TRBV28 and TRBJ2-1 provide the parts outside the CDR3, is DVKVTQSSRYLVKRTGEKVFLECVQDMDHENMFWYRQDPGLGLRLIYFSYDVKMKEKGDIPEGYSVSREKKERFSLILESASTNQTSMYLCASRRGTSGRAAEQFFGPGTRLTVL.

This chain links TRBV7-9 with TRBJ1-5, with D possibly TRBD1 on 5 matching bases. Trimming pared 0 bases from V and 4 bases from J, leaving 13 bases between. The CDR3 extends over 16 amino acids. Germline V gene lookup returns CDR1 SEHNR and CDR2 FQNEAQ (reference sequence). CDR3 residues: CASSLALGLYNQPQHF. The CDR3, as DNA: TGTGCCAGCAGCTTAGCTTTGGGGCTCTATAATCAGCCCCAGCATTTT.

The rearrangement joins TRBV15 to TRBJ1-6; tentative D call: TRBD1 (6 bases). The CDR3 loop spans 16 amino acids. The V end was cut by 0 bases, the J end by 8 bases, with 14 bases between. Looked up from germline, CDR1 is LNHNV and CDR2 is YYDKDF (reference sequence). CDR3 sequence (DNA): TGTGCCACCAGCAGAGACCATACAGGGCCGGATTCACCCCTCCACTTT. Its translation: CATSRDHTGPDSPLHF.

This rearrangement joins TRBV7-3 to TRBJ2-3; 7 bases align to TRBD1. The CDR3 covers 14 residues. Germline V gene lookup returns CDR1 SGHTA and CDR2 FQGTGA. V trimming: 4 bases; J trimming: 1 base; junction bases outside the gene matches: 2. The CDR3: CASSSGGGTDTQYF. The CDR3 nucleotides read TGTGCCAGCAGCTCAGGGGGAGGCACAGATACGCAGTATTTT.

The chain carries TRBV6-1 and TRBJ1-6, with D perhaps matching TRBD1 (5 bases). CDR3 size: 14 residues. Trimming removed 5 bases from V and 10 bases from J, with 15 bases in between. Looked up from germline, CDR1 is MNHNS and CDR2 is SASEGT. This CDR3 is CASSYGGGSSPLHF. CDR3 nucleotides: TGTGCCAGCAGTTATGGCGGGGGAAGCTCACCCCTCCACTTT.

The chain recombines TRBV29-1 with TRBJ1-1; no clear D. This CDR3 spans 12 amino acids. Between the trimmed V and J ends, which lost 8 bases and 4 bases, there was a span of 14 bases. Germline lookup yields CDR1 SQVTM and CDR2 ANQGSEA. Here the CDR3 reads CSSIGGGTEAFF. CDR3 nucleotide sequence: TGCAGCTCAATTGGCGGCGGCACTGAAGCTTTCTTT.

The chain has TRBV9 and TRBJ2-1, with 8 nucleotides matching TRBD1. Germline V CDR1 and CDR2: SGDLS, YYNGEE. This CDR3 comprises 22 residues. Trimming removed 0 bases from V and 3 bases from J; junction bases left unmatched: 23. CDR3 sequence reads: CASSVESVGQGNGQGFYNEQFF. The CDR3 bases are TGTGCCAGCAGCGTAGAATCCGTGGGCCAGGGGAATGGACAGGGCTTCTACAATGAGCAGTTCTTC.

This rearrangement joins TRBV11-2 to TRBJ2-5; tentative D call: TRBD1 (6 bases). V was cut by 5 bases and J by 0 bases, with 10 bases left in between. This CDR3 spans 14 amino acids. Germline CDR1 and CDR2: SGHAT and FQNNGV. The DNA of the CDR3 is TGTGCCAGCAGCGCCGACAGGTACCAAGAGACCCAGTACTTC. Amino acids: CASSADRYQETQYF.

The CDR3 sequence is CASSPGLHRDLAKNIQYF. The CDR3 DNA is TGTGCCAGCAGCCCGGGTCTACACAGGGATCTAGCCAAAAACATTCAGTACTTC. The gene calls are TRBV7-2 and TRBJ2-4, with a possible D match to TRBD1 (6 bases). The CDR3 length is 18 residues. The germline V gene has CDR1 SGHTA and CDR2 FQGNSA. V shed 5 bases and J shed 0 bases, with 20 bases lying between them. Together with reference TRBV7-2 and TRBJ2-4, the CDR3 gives the full variable domain: GAGVSQSPSNKVTEKGKDVELRCDPISGHTALYWYRQSLGQGLEFLIYFQGNSAPDKSGLPSDRFSAERTGGSVSTLTIQRTQQEDSAVYLCASSPGLHRDLAKNIQYFGAGTRLSVL.

This clone came up a few times. J is TRBJ1-1 and V is TRBV6-6; D is unclear. Trimming left V 6 bases short and J 3 bases short, with 5 bases between. The CDR3 consists of 11 residues. Germline V gene lookup returns CDR1 MNHNY and CDR2 SVGAGI (reference sequence). The CDR3 is CASSSDTEAFF. DNA of the CDR3: TGTGCCAGCAGCTCAGACACTGAAGCTTTCTTT.

The CDR3 loop reads CASSQREREVYNEQFF. DNA for the CDR3: TGTGCCAGCAGCCAGAGGGAGCGGGAGGTTTACAATGAGCAGTTCTTC. This sequence joins TRBV7-3 and TRBJ2-1; 9 bases are shared with TRBD2. There are 16 residues in the CDR3. The trim removed 5 bases at V and 4 bases at J, leaving 9 bases unmatched. Per germline, CDR1 SGHTA and CDR2 FQGTGA.

The J gene is TRBJ1-2, the V gene TRBV27; 8 nucleotides align to TRBD1. CDR1 is MNHEY, CDR2 SMNVEV, per germline (reference sequence). The length of the CDR3 is 14 residues. Trimming at V came to 6 bases and at J to 6 bases, leaving 9 bases not matched to a gene. CDR3 sequence (DNA): TGTGCCAGCAGCCCTCCAGGGGGCAGGGATGGCTACACCTTC. Its protein is CASSPPGGRDGYTF.

The CDR3 DNA reads as TGTGCCAGCAGCCCGACTAATCAGCCCCAGCATTTT. Translated: CASSPTNQPQHF. The rearrangement joins TRBV16 to TRBJ1-5; no definite D call. CDR1 and CDR2 (germline): KGHSY, FQNENV. The CDR3 runs to 12 residues. Trimming stripped 4 bases from V and 4 bases from J, with 5 bases between.

The chain joins TRBV29-1 to TRBJ2-5; 10 bases agree with TRBD1. Losses at the gene ends were 3 bases for V and 9 bases for J; bases not matched to a gene: 10. The CDR3 is 14 amino acids. Per the germline V gene, CDR1 is SQVTM and CDR2 is ANQGSEA. Written as DNA, the CDR3 is TGCAGCGTTGACATAAGAGGACAGGGGGGGCCCCAGTACTTC. Residues: CSVDIRGQGGPQYF. Filled out from reference TRBV29-1 and TRBJ2-5, the complete variable domain reads SAVISQKPSRDICQRGTSLTIQCQVDSQVTMMFWYRQQPGQSLTLIATANQGSEATYESGFVIDKFPISRPNLTFSTLTVSNMSPEDSSIYLCSVDIRGQGGPQYFGPGTRLLVL.

V usage is TRBV28 and J usage is TRBJ2-7; TRBD1 aligns across 10 bases. In germline, CDR1 is MDHEN, CDR2 SYDVKM. The CDR3 spans 16 residues. V lost 6 bases to trimming and J lost 0 bases; unmatched junction nucleotides: 8. The CDR3 DNA is TGTGCCAGCAGGCGTCGACAGGGGGCGAGCTCCTACGAGCAGTACTTC. Translated, it gives CASRRRQGASSYEQYF.

The V gene is TRBV9, the J gene TRBJ1-1; a possible D gene is TRBD1 (5 bases). The CDR3 contains 14 residues. Germline assignment: CDR1 SGDLS and CDR2 YYNGEE. V lost 0 bases and J 4 bases, leaving 10 bases between the germline ends. CDR3 in amino acids: CASSVGSRATEAFF. Here the CDR3 DNA reads TGTGCCAGCAGCGTAGGCTCCAGGGCCACTGAAGCTTTCTTT.

V usage is TRBV28 and J usage is TRBJ2-7; 9 nucleotides agree with TRBD1. J gave up 0 bases and V 3 bases, and 3 bases lay outside the gene matches. CDR1 and CDR2 (germline): MDHEN, SYDVKM. CDR3 length equals 15 residues. The CDR3 DNA is TGTGCCAGCAGTTTCCCGGGACAGGGCTCCTACGAGCAGTACTTC. It codes for CASSFPGQGSYEQYF. The full variable domain, with the rest looked up from reference TRBV28 and TRBJ2-7, is DVKVTQSSRYLVKRTGEKVFLECVQDMDHENMFWYRQDPGLGLRLIYFSYDVKMKEKGDIPEGYSVSREKKERFSLILESASTNQTSMYLCASSFPGQGSYEQYFGPGTRLTVT.

The chain has TRBV18 and TRBJ1-1; the D is unclear. Trimming took 3 bases from V and 11 from J, leaving 13 bases between them. CDR3 length: 12 residues. Germline CDR1 is KGHSH and CDR2 is LQKENI. The CDR3 bases are TGTGCCAGCTCACCGACAAGCACCGAGGCTTTCTTT. Encoded protein: CASSPTSTEAFF.

The genes are TRBV9 and TRBJ2-2, with 8 positions matching TRBD2. This CDR3 is 14 amino acids long. V lost 4 bases, J lost 3 bases, and 2 bases stayed unmatched. Germline CDR1 and CDR2: SGDLS and YYNGEE. CDR3 sequence reads: CASSTSGYTGELFF. The CDR3 coding sequence is TGTGCCAGCAGCACTAGCGGTTACACCGGGGAGCTGTTTTTT. The full variable domain, with the rest looked up from reference TRBV9 and TRBJ2-2, is DSGVTQTPKHLITATGQRVTLRCSPRSGDLSVYWYQQSLDQGLQFLIQYYNGEERAKGNILERFSAQQFPDLHSELNLSSLELGDSALYFCASSTSGYTGELFFGEGSRLTVL.

The chain couples TRBV11-2 to TRBJ2-7; tentatively, D is TRBD1 (5 bases). The CDR3 is made up of 13 amino acids. Trimming removed 5 bases at V and 4 bases at J, with 12 bases between. CDR1 and CDR2 from the germline V gene are SGHAT and FQNNGV. This chain's CDR3 is CASSPRVGYEQYF. The CDR3 nucleotides are TGTGCCAGCAGCCCCAGGGTCGGTTACGAGCAGTACTTC.